This T cell receptor beta chain was sequenced during a study of control samples from healthy donors and cancer patients. The germline gives CDR1 SGDLS, CDR2 YYNGEE. Trimming took 4 bases from V and 0 from J, leaving 14 bases between them. CDR3 size: 16 residues. Clones were sequenced by immunoSEQ multiplex PCR, and TCRdb holds only the in-frame ones, with some missing. The sample lists 130,000 or so clones; about 90% were seen once. This sequence originates from a man aged 18 to 29 in good health. The sequencing input was blood. The J gene is TRBJ2-1, the V gene TRBV9; TRBD1 might be the D (5 bases). This CDR3 is CASSQGTSSSYNEQFF. The CDR3 coding sequence is TGTGCCAGCAGCCAGGGCACCTCGAGCTCCTACAATGAGCAGTTCTTC. The whole variable domain, remainder taken from reference TRBV9 and TRBJ2-1, is DSGVTQTPKHLITATGQRVTLRCSPRSGDLSVYWYQQSLDQGLQFLIQYYNGEERAKGNILERFSAQQFPDLHSELNLSSLELGDSALYFCASSQGTSSSYNEQFFGPGTRLTVL.